This TCR beta chain was captured by sequencing in a study of blood T cell repertoires in COVID-19. Study at large: Samples taken during acute and convalescent COVID-19 were collected in the United States, Italy and Spain.

As originally analysed: Counts of nucleated cells, estimated from reference gene primer amplification, were obtained. The assay was immunoSEQ multiplex PCR, and TCRdb's table has in-frame clones only and misses some. D and trimming were read from the DNA, whereas the V and J calls and clone size are those reported in that table. The sample lists approximately 73,000 clones; about 89% were seen once. This CDR3 contains 14 residues. Germline V gene data show CDR1 as SGDLS and CDR2 as YYNGEE. The V gene end was trimmed by 0 bases and the J gene end by 4 bases; junction bases not matched to a gene: 1. The gene calls are TRBV9 and TRBJ1-3; 7 positions match TRBD1. Sequencing was carried out using peripheral blood. The receptor comes from a woman aged 55 to 70 with acute or convalescent COVID-19. The chain's CDR3 is CASSVVDRGNTIYF. The DNA for the CDR3 is TGTGCCAGCAGCGTAGTGGACAGGGGAAACACCATATATTTT.